This T cell receptor beta chain was found in a study of Graves' ophthalmopathy and Graves' hyperthyroidism. Per germline, CDR1 LGHDT and CDR2 YNNKEL (reference sequence). The CDR3 covers 13 residues. The V gene lost 7 bases and the J gene lost 5 bases, with 14 bases spanning the gap. Having ophthalmopathy, the donors showed moderate-to-severe activity, CAS ≥3 and NOSPECS ≥4, with disease lasting under 3 months. Thyroid ultrasound, orbital computed tomography, TRAb, serum thyroxine and clinical symptoms formed the basis of diagnosis. This clonotype was seen repeatedly, ten times or more. The antigen remains undetermined. Overall study results and limits: Blood shared most expanded thyroid clonotypes above 0.001 frequency.

Amplification of TCR beta CDR3 regions used RNA transcripts. HTBI primers were employed in first-round RT-PCR, then a second-round multiplex PCR followed. Via MiXCR, TCRdb re-called the multiplex PCR reads, giving one row per CDR3 protein. Of over 450,000 distinct CDR3 sequences listed, approximately 14% are singletons. Sequenced input: blood. The chain carries TRBV3-1 and TRBJ1-1; D is possibly TRBD1 (6 bases). The TCR originated in a woman aged 25 to 39 with Graves' ophthalmopathy. Here the CDR3 reads CASKEGVGTEAFF. Here the CDR3 DNA reads TGTGCCAGCAAGGAGGGGGTTGGGACTGAAGCTTTCTTT. The full variable domain, in which reference TRBV3-1 and TRBJ1-1 provide the parts outside the CDR3, is DTAVSQTPKYLVTQMGNDKSIKCEQNLGHDTMYWYKQDSKKFLKIMFSYNNKELIINETVPNRFSPKSPDKAHLNLHINSLELGDSAVYFCASKEGVGTEAFFGQGTRLTVV.